Below are 2 T cell receptor beta chains sequenced from a single sample in a study of regulatory T cells in long-lasting Graves disease (dated by TCRdb to the early 2020s). The library was built by means of multiplex PCR. Sequencing was performed on an Illumina HiSeq 4000. TCR beta libraries were built with iRepertoire HTBI primers and Arm-PCR amplification of CDR3 regions. Through fastp at Q25 and MiXCR, TCRdb rebuilt clones from the public reads, retaining in-frame beta chains. Under each unique CDR3 protein, matching rows form one entry showing the most common genes and DNA. The sample profile shows approximately 540,000 distinct CDR3 sequences; around 13% of them were found once. In total, the top ten clones hold approximately 9.6% of the sample. In the paper's terms, the time point label means: newly diagnosed GD, antithyroid drugs for less than 3 months. For both TCR sequencing and RNA sequencing, RNA was extracted from PBMCs using TRIzol.

These data were also filed under a second study, of T cells in Graves' hyperthyroidism and ophthalmopathy.

Source: peripheral blood mononuclear cells (PBMCs), taken at new diagnosis, from a patient treated with antithyroid drugs. Receptors originate from a woman younger than 45 with Graves disease. Donor details come from another sample of the same person, matched by shared clones.

In this sample, this clonotype turned up many times. The chain carries TRBV2 and TRBJ1-5, with D uncertain. Germline V CDR1 and CDR2: SNHLY, FYNNEI. The CDR3 has 14 amino acids. V was pared by 6 bases and J by 3 bases, with 12 bases between. The CDR3 DNA reads TGTGCCAGCAGAGAGAGGGCCATCAATCAGCCCCAGCATTTT. Amino acids: CASRERAINQPQHF.

This rearrangement joins TRBV11-2 to TRBJ1-2, with 8 positions matching TRBD1. The germline CDR1 and CDR2 sequences are SGHAT and FQNNGV. CDR3 length: 13 residues. The J segment lost 7 bases and the V segment lost 5 bases, leaving 6 bases of the junction unmatched. CDR3 nucleotide sequence: TGTGCCAGCAGCCCGATAACAGGGGGTGGCTACACCTTC. It yields the protein CASSPITGGGYTF.